This passage covers 9 T cell receptor beta chains from one sample sequenced in a study of blood T cell repertoires in COVID-19. Only in-frame clones appear in the TCRdb table, and some are missing; sequencing was by immunoSEQ multiplex PCR. The profile covers about 23,000 clones, with approximately 85% appearing a single time and 22% taken by the ten largest. The sequenced sample was peripheral blood. These receptor sequences come from a man in his 70s in a cohort sampled during active COVID-19.

The chain is built from TRBV28 and TRBJ2-7, with D unresolved. The CDR3 contains 12 residues. The germline V gene has CDR1 MDHEN and CDR2 SYDVKM. V was shortened by 3 bases and J by 4 bases, with 7 bases between the two germline ends. The CDR3 region has the DNA TGTGCCAGCAGTTTTGGGCCTTACGAGCAGTACTTC. Amino acid sequence: CASSFGPYEQYF.

This clone was counted a single time. V is TRBV5-1 and J is TRBJ2-1; TRBD2 matches at 10 bases. The length of the CDR3 is 19 residues. Germline V lookup: CDR1 SGHRS, CDR2 YFSETQ. Trimming removed 0 bases from V and 4 bases from J; junction bases left unmatched: 13. The chain's CDR3 is CASSLDATSGVGGYNEQFF. The CDR3 nucleotides are TGCGCCAGCAGCTTGGACGCTACTAGCGGGGTTGGGGGGTACAATGAGCAGTTCTTC.

The genes are TRBV15 and TRBJ2-2, with D possibly being TRBD1 (5 bases). This CDR3 contains 17 residues. Germline V gives CDR1 LNHNV, CDR2 YYDKDF (reference sequence). Trimming removed 0 bases at V and 5 bases at J, with 16 bases between. The CDR3 coding sequence is TGTGCCACCAGCAGAGATCTGGGCAGGGTCAAAACCGGGGAGCTGTTTTTT. Translation: CATSRDLGRVKTGELFF.

On this clone itself: Given the absence of the conserved phenylalanine or tryptophan at the CDR3 end, a read error is likely. The DNA is left out, because the CDR3 cannot be placed on it with certainty; the CDR3 is given as TCRdb lists it. This rearrangement joins TRBV23-1 to TRBJ1-2. TRBV23-1 belongs to the ORF category, with a function that is uncertain. The CDR3 length is 8 residues, termini included. The CDR3 sequence is CASSHPGL.

This clone was counted between two and nine times. The chain couples TRBV4-1 to TRBJ1-1, with a tentative D call TRBD1 (5 bases). The CDR3 consists of 15 residues. Trimming cost V 3 bases and J 2 bases, with 13 bases left between them. Germline-derived CDR1 and CDR2 are MGHRA and YSYEKL. CDR3 sequence: CASSHILRENTEAFF. The CDR3 DNA sequence: TGCGCCAGCAGCCACATCCTCAGGGAAAACACTGAAGCTTTCTTT.

The rearrangement links TRBV18 to TRBJ1-5; a possible D gene is TRBD1 (5 bases). Looked up from germline, CDR1 is KGHSH and CDR2 is LQKENI. V lost 6 bases and J 4 bases, leaving 10 bases between the germline ends. The CDR3 consists of 13 residues. CDR3 coding DNA: TGTGCCAGCTCCCGGGGGACGAATCAGCCCCAGCATTTT. Translation gives CASSRGTNQPQHF.

The chain couples TRBV7-6 to TRBJ2-7; 8 bases fit TRBD1. Germline V gene lookup returns CDR1 SGHVS and CDR2 FNYEAQ. The CDR3 has 15 amino acids. V trimming: 5 bases; J trimming: 6 bases; junction bases outside the gene matches: 12. For the CDR3, the DNA is TGTGCCAGCAGCCCCCCAGGGGGCGCCAGCCGCGAGCAGTACTTC. It codes for CASSPPGGASREQYF.

The chain recombines TRBV2 with TRBJ2-2; D is perhaps TRBD2 (6 bases). CDR3 size: 11 residues. Germline CDR1 reads SNHLY; CDR2 reads FYNNEI. Trimming removed 6 bases at V and 7 bases at J, with 6 bases between. CDR3 sequence (DNA): TGTGCCAGCAGGGGGGGCGGGGAGCTGTTTTTT. It codes for CASRGGGELFF.

The chain uses TRBV11-2 and TRBJ2-2; no definite D call. CDR1 and CDR2 (germline): SGHAT, FQNNGV. The CDR3 spans 15 residues. V lost 2 bases and J lost 0, with 7 bases in between. CDR3 sequence: CASSLTAPNTGELFF. The DNA of the CDR3 is TGTGCCAGCAGCTTAACAGCACCGAACACCGGGGAGCTGTTTTTT.